The 20 T cell receptor beta chains in this list originate from one sample, sequenced in a study of naive and memory T cell subsets. The SP2 primer and nested alpha and beta constant region primers amplified ligated cDNA in four rounds. TCRdb re-analysed the 5' RACE reads in MiXCR, keeping a single row per CDR3 protein. The sample consists of some 60,000 distinct CDR3 sequences, under 10% of them appearing once. A UMI-containing oligonucleotide was joined by 3' ligation to the TCR cDNA template. These receptors originate from a female donor in good health.

In this sample, this clonotype turned up many times. The rearrangement links TRBV7-3 to TRBJ1-1; 11 bases agree with TRBD1. Trimming removed 5 bases from V and 3 bases from J; junction bases left unmatched: 8. The CDR3 extends over 16 amino acids. Germline CDR1 SGHTA, CDR2 FQGTGA. CDR3 amino acids: CASSPGTGGSYTEAFF. The DNA for the CDR3 is TGTGCCAGCAGCCCAGGGACAGGGGGAAGTTACACTGAAGCTTTCTTT.

CDR3 sequence reads: CAISESLSGFSYNEQFF. The DNA of the CDR3 is TGTGCCATCAGTGAGTCATTGAGCGGATTCTCCTACAATGAGCAGTTCTTC. This sequence joins TRBV10-3 and TRBJ2-1; a weak D match, TRBD2 (5 bases). Germline CDR1 is ENHRY and CDR2 is SYGVKD. The CDR3 sequence is 17 residues long. Trimming removed 0 bases at V and 0 bases at J, with 12 bases between.

As to this clonotype: With a much larger clone just one base away, this may be a read error. The CDR3 ends on some other residue instead of the conserved phenylalanine or tryptophan, so this is likely a read error. The chain couples TRBV5-1 to TRBJ2-5; D not certain. The V gene lost 0 bases and the J gene lost 3 bases, with 6 bases spanning the gap. Germline lookup yields CDR1 SGHRS and CDR2 YFSETQ. The CDR3 sequence is 13 residues long. The CDR3 coding sequence is TGCGCCAGCAGCTTGGTCCTCGAAGAGACCCAGTACTCC. As protein: CASSLVLEETQYS.

This clonotype has ten or more counts. The chain uses TRBV21-1 and TRBJ1-5. TRBV21-1 is a documented pseudogene. The CDR3 runs 17 residues. The chain's CDR3 is CASTIPPYKGGSQPQHF. DNA of the CDR3: TGTGCCAGCACCATCCCGCCTTATAAGGGCGGCAGTCAGCCCCAGCATTTT.

This clonotype was picked up many times. The CDR3 DNA follows: TGTGCCAGCAGCCGATTTTTGGGGTCCACAGATACGCAGTATTTT. Its translation: CASSRFLGSTDTQYF. The chain uses TRBV11-2 and TRBJ2-3; no clear D gene. The CDR3 loop spans 15 amino acids. CDR1 and CDR2 from the germline V gene are SGHAT and FQNNGV. V lost 5 bases and J lost 2, with 14 bases in between.

At least ten counts were recorded for this clonotype. The chain uses TRBV29-1 and TRBJ1-3; tentatively, D is TRBD1 (5 bases). V was cut by 7 bases and J by 4 bases, with 17 bases left in between. Per germline, CDR1 SQVTM and CDR2 ANQGSEA. CDR3 size: 14 residues. The CDR3 DNA follows: TGCAGCGGGAGCGGGGGACGGGGAGGAAACACCATATATTTT. As protein: CSGSGGRGGNTIYF.

This clonotype was picked up a small number of times. J is TRBJ2-2 and V is TRBV4-1; 8 positions agree with TRBD2. Germline lookup yields CDR1 MGHRA and CDR2 YSYEKL. Losses at the gene ends were 0 bases for V and 4 bases for J; bases not matched to a gene: 4. The CDR3 spans 16 residues. This CDR3 is CASSQDPAGGTGELFF. CDR3 DNA sequence: TGCGCCAGCAGCCAAGATCCGGCGGGAGGCACCGGGGAGCTGTTTTTT.

This clonotype was seen a handful of times. The chain carries TRBV20-1 and TRBJ2-3, with 16 bases matching TRBD2. CDR1 is DFQATT and CDR2 is SNEGSKA in the germline V gene (reference sequence). V dropped 1 base and J dropped 0; count of bases not matched to a gene: 10. The CDR3 has 20 residues. The CDR3 DNA sequence: TGCAGTGCTAGAGCTTCGGGACTAGCGGGAGGGCCGTCGAGCACAGATACGCAGTATTTT. Translation: CSARASGLAGGPSSTDTQYF.

This chain uses TRBV19 with TRBJ2-6, with TRBD1 matching over 7 bases. V was pared by 6 bases and J by 2 bases, with 10 bases of the junction left unmatched. The CDR3 runs to 17 residues. CDR1 is LNHDA and CDR2 is SQIVND in the germline V gene (reference sequence). The CDR3 loop reads CASSHITGATGANVLTF. In DNA, the CDR3 is TGTGCCAGTAGCCATATAACAGGGGCTACTGGGGCCAACGTCCTGACTTTC.

This clonotype showed up just a few times. The rearrangement joins TRBV3-1 to TRBJ2-3; D possibly corresponds to TRBD2 (5 bases). CDR1 LGHDT and CDR2 YNNKEL come from the germline V gene (reference sequence). The length of the CDR3 is 13 residues. Trimming removed 4 bases from V and 4 bases from J, with 9 bases in between. The CDR3 here is CASSPRSADTQYF. For the CDR3, the DNA is TGTGCCAGCAGCCCCCGTAGCGCAGATACGCAGTATTTT.

This clonotype was found many times. This chain uses TRBV29-1 with TRBJ2-3; D is unclear. V lost 3 bases and J 1 base, leaving 8 bases between the germline ends. This CDR3 comprises 13 residues. Germline CDR1 and CDR2: SQVTM and ANQGSEA. The chain's CDR3 is CSVDRAGTDTQYF. The CDR3 DNA follows: TGCAGCGTTGACAGAGCAGGCACAGATACGCAGTATTTT.

This clonotype was detected only a few times. The CDR3 reads CASSLAPGFFTYTF. For the CDR3, the DNA is TGTGCCAGCAGCTTAGCGCCAGGGTTTTTCACCTACACCTTC. This chain connects TRBV7-8 to TRBJ1-2, with a weak D call TRBD1 (5 bases). The length of the CDR3 is 14 residues. V dropped 0 bases and J dropped 10 bases, with 15 bases sitting between them. CDR1 is SGHVS, CDR2 FQNEAQ, per germline.

On this clonotype itself: A read error may explain this, as a much larger clone is one base away. The V and J genes are TRBV7-2 and TRBJ2-1; 7 positions match TRBD2. J lost 3 bases, V lost 0 bases, and 8 bases had no gene match. Germline V gives CDR1 SGHTA, CDR2 FQGNSA. The CDR3 is 17 residues long. The CDR3 coding sequence is TGTACCAGCAGCTTAGCGAGGCTAGCGGAAATCTACAATGAGCAGTTCTTC. Its translation is CTSSLARLAEIYNEQFF.

In its sample, this clonotype was seen a few times. The V and J genes are TRBV5-6 and TRBJ2-3; possibly TRBD2 for D (6 bases). Germline CDR1 is SGHDT and CDR2 is YYEEEE. The CDR3 has 17 residues. The V gene lost 0 bases and the J gene lost 3 bases, with 17 bases spanning the gap. This chain's CDR3 is CASSLAMEGRLTDTQYF. The CDR3 nucleotides read TGTGCCAGCAGCTTGGCCATGGAGGGGAGGTTGACAGATACGCAGTATTTT.

This clonotype has more than one count but fewer than ten. The chain has TRBV20-1 and TRBJ2-7; perhaps TRBD1 as D (5 bases). Trimming pared 2 bases from V and 0 bases from J, leaving 14 bases between. Looked up from germline, CDR1 is DFQATT and CDR2 is SNEGSKA (reference sequence). The CDR3 runs to 15 residues. For the CDR3, the DNA is TGCAGTGCTAGAAAGGACAAATCGAGCTCCTACGAGCAGTACTTC. Amino acid sequence: CSARKDKSSSYEQYF.

This clonotype was observed a few times. V is TRBV5-5 and J is TRBJ2-1; D gene unclear. Germline loops: CDR1 SGHKS, CDR2 YYEKEE (reference sequence). Trimming left V 3 bases short and J 10 bases short, with 14 bases between. CDR3 size: 13 residues. The CDR3 here is CASSWVLGGEQFF. DNA of the CDR3: TGTGCCAGCAGCTGGGTCCTCGGCGGCGAGCAGTTCTTC.

This chain connects TRBV9 to TRBJ2-7, with D possibly TRBD1 on 6 matching bases. The V gene lost 0 bases and the J gene lost 1 base, with 8 bases spanning the gap. The germline gives CDR1 SGDLS, CDR2 YYNGEE. The CDR3 is made up of 14 amino acids. CDR3 sequence: CASSVDQGSYEQYF. DNA of the CDR3: TGTGCCAGCAGCGTAGACCAGGGGTCCTACGAGCAGTACTTC.

This clonotype was seen ten or more times. The rearrangement links TRBV28 to TRBJ1-2; 10 nucleotides agree with TRBD1. This CDR3 has 15 residues. V lost 6 bases to trimming and J lost 3 bases; unmatched junction nucleotides: 7. Germline V lookup: CDR1 MDHEN, CDR2 SYDVKM. The CDR3 bases are TGTGCCAGCAGCCCCCGGGACAGGGGAGACTATGGCTACACCTTC. Translated, it gives CASSPRDRGDYGYTF.

This clonotype has more than one count but fewer than ten. The chain employs TRBV20-1 and TRBJ2-4; 12 nucleotides match TRBD1. Germline loops: CDR1 DFQATT, CDR2 SNEGSKA (reference sequence). The CDR3 has 14 residues. The junction had 8 bases not matched to a gene; V was cut back by 6 bases and J by 8 bases. CDR3 residues: CSASSGTGGYIQYF. DNA for the CDR3: TGCAGTGCGAGTTCCGGGACAGGGGGCTACATTCAGTACTTC.

This clonotype was found a few times. The rearrangement joins TRBV15 to TRBJ1-4, with TRBD1 identical over 9 bases. Trimming at V came to 3 bases and at J to 6 bases, leaving 2 bases not matched to a gene. Looked up from germline, CDR1 is LNHNV and CDR2 is YYDKDF (reference sequence). The CDR3 length is 14 residues. In DNA, the CDR3 is TGTGCCACCAGCAGTAGGGACAGGGATGAAAAACTGTTTTTT. Its protein is CATSSRDRDEKLFF.